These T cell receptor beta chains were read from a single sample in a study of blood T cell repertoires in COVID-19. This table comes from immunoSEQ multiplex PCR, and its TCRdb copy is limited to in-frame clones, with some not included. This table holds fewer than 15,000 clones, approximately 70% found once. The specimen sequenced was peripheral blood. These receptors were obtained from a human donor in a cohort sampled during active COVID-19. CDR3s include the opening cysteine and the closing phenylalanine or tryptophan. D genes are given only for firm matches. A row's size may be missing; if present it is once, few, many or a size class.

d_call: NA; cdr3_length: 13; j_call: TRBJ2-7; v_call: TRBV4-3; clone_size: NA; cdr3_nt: TGCGCCAGCAGCCAAGACCTTACCTACGAGCAGTACTTC; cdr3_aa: CASSQDLTYEQYF
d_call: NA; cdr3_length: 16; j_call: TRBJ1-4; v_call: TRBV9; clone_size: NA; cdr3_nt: TGTGCCAGCAGCGTGGGCGAGGGGGCAACTAATGAAAAACTGTTTTTT; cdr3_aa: CASSVGEGATNEKLFF
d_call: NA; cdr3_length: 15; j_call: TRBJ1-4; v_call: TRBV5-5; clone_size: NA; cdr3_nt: TGTGCCAGCAGCTTCAGCGGTGCAACTAATGAAAAACTGTTTTTT; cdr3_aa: CASSFSGATNEKLFF
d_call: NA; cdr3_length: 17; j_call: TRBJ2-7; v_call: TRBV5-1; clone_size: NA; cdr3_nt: TGCGCCAGCAGCTACAACCGTGAACTAGCTCACAACTACGAGCAGTACTTC; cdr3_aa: CASSYNRELAHNYEQYF
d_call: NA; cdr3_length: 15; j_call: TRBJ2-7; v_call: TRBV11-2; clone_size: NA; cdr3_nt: TGTGCCAGCAGCTTAGGCAGGGGCCTTGACTACGAGCAGTACTTC; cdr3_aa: CASSLGRGLDYEQYF
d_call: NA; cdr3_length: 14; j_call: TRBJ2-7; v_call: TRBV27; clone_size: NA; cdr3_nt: TGTGCCAGCAGTTTGGGGGACTCAGCCTACGAGCAGTACTTC; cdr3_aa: CASSLGDSAYEQYF
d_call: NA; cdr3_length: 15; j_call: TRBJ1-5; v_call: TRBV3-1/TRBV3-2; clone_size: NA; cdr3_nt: TGTGCCAGCAGCCAAGATCGCGCAGGGGCTCAGCCCCAGCATTTT; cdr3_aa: CASSQDRAGAQPQHF
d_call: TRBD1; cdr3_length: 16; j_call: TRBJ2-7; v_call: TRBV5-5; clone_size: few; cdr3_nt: TGTGCCAGCAGCTTGGCCCCGACAGGGGGATCCTACGAGCAGTACTTC; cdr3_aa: CASSLAPTGGSYEQYF
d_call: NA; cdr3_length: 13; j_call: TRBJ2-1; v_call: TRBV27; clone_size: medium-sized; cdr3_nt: TGTGCCAGCAGTGGGGGGGCGGAGAATGAGCAGTTCTTC; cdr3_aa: CASSGGAENEQFF
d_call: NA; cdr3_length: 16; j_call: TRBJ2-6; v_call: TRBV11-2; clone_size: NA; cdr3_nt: TGTGCCAGCAGCTTGTGGCAGTATACAGGGGCCAACGTCCTGACTTTC; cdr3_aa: CASSLWQYTGANVLTF
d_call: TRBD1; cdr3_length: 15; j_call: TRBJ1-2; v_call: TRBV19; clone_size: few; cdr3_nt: TGTGCCAGTAGTACGGACAGGGATTATTCCTATGGCTACACCTTC; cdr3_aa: CASSTDRDYSYGYTF
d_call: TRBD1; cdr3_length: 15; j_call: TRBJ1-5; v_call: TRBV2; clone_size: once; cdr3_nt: TGTGCCAGCAGTGAATCGGGACAGGGGGCTCAGCCCCAGCATTTT; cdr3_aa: CASSESGQGAQPQHF
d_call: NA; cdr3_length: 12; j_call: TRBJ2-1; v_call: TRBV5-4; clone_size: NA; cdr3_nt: TGTGCCAGCAGCTTGGACAGGTTTGAGCAGTTCTTC; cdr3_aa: CASSLDRFEQFF
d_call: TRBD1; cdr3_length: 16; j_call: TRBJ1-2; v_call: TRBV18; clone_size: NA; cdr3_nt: TGTGCCAGCTCACCTCTCCCACAGGGGGCAAACTATGGCTACACCTTC; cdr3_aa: CASSPLPQGANYGYTF
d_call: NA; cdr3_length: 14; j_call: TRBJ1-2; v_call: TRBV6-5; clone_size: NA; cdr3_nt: TGTGCCAGCAGTTACTCCGGGTCTCGGCGCGGCTACACCTTC; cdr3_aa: CASSYSGSRRGYTF
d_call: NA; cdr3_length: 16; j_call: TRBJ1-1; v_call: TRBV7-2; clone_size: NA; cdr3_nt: TGTGCCAGCAGCCCAGGCATCGACAGGAGAATCACTGAAGCTTTCTTT; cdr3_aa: CASSPGIDRRITEAFF
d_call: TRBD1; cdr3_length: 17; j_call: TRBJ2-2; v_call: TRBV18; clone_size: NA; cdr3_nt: TGTGCCAGCTCACCCCTGGGGACAGGGGGCAGCACCGGGGAGCTGTTTTTT; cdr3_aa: CASSPLGTGGSTGELFF
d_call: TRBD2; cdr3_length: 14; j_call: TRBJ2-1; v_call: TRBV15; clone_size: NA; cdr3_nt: TGTGCCACCAGCAGAGGGCTAGCGGGAGGGTATACTTTCTTC; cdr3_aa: CATSRGLAGGYTFF